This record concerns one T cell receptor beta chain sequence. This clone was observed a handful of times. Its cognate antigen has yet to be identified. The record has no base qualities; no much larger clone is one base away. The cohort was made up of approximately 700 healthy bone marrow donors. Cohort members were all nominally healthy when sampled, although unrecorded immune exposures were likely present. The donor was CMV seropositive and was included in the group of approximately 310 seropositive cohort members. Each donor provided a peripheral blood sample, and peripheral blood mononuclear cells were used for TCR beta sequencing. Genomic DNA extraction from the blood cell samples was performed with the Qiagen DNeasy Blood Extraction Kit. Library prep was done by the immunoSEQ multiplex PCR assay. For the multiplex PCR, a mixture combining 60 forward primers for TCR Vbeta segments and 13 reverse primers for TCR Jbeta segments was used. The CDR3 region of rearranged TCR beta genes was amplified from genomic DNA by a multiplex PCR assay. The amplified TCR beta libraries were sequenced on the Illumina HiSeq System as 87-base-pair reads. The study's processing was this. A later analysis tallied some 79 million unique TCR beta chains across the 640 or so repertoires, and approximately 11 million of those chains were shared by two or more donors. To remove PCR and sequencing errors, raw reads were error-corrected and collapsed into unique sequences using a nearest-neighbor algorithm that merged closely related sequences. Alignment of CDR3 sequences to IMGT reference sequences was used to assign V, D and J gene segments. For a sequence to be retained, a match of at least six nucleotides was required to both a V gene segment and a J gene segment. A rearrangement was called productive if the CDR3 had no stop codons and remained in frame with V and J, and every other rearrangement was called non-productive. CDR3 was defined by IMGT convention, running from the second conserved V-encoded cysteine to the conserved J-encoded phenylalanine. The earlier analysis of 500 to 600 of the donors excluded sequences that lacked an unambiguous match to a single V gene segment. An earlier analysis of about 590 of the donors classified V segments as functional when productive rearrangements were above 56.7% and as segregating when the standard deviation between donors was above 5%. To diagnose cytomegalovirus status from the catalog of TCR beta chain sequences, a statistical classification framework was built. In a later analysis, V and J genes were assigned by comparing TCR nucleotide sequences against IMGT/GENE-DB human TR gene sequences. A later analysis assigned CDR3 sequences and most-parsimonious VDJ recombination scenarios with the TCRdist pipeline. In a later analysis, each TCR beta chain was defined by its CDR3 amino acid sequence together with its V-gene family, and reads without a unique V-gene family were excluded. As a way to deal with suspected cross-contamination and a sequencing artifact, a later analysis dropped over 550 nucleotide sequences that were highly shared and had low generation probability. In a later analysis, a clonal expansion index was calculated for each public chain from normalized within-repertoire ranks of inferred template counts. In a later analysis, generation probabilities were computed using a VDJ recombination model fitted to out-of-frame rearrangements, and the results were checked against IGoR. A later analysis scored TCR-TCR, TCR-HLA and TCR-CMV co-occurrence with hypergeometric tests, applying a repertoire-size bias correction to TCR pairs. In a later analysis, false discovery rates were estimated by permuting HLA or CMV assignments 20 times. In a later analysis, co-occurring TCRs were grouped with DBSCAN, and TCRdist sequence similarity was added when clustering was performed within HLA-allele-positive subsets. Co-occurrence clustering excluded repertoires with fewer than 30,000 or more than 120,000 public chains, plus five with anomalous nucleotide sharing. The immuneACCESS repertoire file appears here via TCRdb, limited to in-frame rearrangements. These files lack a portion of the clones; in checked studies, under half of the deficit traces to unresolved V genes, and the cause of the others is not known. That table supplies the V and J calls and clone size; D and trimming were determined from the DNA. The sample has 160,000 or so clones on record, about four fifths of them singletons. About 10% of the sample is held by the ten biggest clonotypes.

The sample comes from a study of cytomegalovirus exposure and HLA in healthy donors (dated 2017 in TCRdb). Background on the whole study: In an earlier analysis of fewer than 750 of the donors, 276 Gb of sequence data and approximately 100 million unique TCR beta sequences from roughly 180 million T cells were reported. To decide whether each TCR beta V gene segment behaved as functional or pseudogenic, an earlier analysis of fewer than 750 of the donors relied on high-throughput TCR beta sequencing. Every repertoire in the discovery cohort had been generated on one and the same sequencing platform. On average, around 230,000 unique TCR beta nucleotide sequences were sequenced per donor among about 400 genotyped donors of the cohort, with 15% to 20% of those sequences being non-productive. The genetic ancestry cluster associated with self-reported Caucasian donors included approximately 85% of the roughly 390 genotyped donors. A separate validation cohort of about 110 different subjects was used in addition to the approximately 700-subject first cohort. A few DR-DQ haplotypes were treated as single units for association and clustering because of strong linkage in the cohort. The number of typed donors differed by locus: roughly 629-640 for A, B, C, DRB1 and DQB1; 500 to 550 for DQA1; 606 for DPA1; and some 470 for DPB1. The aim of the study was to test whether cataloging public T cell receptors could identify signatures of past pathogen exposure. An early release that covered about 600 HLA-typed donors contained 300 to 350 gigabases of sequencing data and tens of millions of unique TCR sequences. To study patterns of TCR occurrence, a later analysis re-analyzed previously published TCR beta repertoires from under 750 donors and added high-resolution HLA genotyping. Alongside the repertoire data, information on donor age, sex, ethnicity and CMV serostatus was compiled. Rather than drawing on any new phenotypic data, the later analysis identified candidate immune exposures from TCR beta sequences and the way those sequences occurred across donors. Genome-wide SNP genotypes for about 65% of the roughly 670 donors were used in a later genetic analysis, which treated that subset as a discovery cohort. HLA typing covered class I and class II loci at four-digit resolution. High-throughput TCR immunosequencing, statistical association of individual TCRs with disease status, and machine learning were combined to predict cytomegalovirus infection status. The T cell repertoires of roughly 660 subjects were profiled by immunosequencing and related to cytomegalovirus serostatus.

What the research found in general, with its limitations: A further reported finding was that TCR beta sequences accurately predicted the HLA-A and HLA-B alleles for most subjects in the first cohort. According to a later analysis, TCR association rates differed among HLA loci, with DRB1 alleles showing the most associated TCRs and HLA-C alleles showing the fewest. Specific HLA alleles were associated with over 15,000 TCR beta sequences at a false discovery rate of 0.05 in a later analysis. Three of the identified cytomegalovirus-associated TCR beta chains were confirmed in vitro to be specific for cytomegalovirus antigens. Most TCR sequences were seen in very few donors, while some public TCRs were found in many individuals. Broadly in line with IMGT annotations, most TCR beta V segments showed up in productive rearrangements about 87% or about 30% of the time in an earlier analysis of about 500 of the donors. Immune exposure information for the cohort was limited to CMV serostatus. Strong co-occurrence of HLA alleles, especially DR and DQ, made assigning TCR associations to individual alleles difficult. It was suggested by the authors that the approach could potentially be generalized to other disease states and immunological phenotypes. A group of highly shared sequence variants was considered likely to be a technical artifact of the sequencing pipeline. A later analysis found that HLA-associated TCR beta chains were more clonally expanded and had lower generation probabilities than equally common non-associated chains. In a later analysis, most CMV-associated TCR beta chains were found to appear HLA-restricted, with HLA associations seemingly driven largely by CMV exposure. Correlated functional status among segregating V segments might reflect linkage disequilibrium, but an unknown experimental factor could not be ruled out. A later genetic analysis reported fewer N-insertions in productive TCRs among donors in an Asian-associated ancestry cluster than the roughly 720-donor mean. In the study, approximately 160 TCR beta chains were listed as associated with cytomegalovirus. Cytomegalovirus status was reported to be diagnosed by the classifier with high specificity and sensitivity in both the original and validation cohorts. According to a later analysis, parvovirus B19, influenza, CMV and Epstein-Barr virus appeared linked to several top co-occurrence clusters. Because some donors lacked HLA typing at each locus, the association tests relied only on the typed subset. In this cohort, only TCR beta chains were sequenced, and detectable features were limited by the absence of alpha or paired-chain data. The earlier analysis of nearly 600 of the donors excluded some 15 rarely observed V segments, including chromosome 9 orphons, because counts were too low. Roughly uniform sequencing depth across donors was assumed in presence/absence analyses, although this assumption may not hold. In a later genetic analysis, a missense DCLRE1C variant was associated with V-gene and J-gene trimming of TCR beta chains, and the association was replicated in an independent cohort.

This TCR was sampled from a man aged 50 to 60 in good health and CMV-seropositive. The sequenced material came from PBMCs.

The nucleotides read TGTGCCAGCAGGCTAGGGAACACTGAAGCTTTCTTT. Translated, it reads CASRLGNTEAFF. Rearrangement joined TRBV2 to TRBJ1-1; no D gene is confidently identified. V is reduced by 6 bases and J by 1 base, leaving a spacing of 6 bases between them. The CDR3 runs 12 amino acids, cysteine and phenylalanine included. Left in the record is the CDR3 DNA by itself, 36 bases read in frame from the first base. Reading the germline V gene gives CDR1 SNHLY and CDR2 FYNNEI. With all but the CDR3 taken from the reference TRBV2 and TRBJ1-1 genes, the full variable domain is: EPEVTQTPSHQVTQMGQEVILRCVPISNHLYFYWYRQILGQKVEFLVSFYNNEISEKSEIFDDQFSVERPDGSNFTLKIRSTKLEDSAMYFCASRLGNTEAFFGQGTRLTVV.